A single sample gave rise to the 30 T cell receptor beta chains below, sequenced in a study of identical twins. TCRdb reprocessed the 5' RACE reads with MiXCR, giving one entry per CDR3 protein. The sample shows 200,000 to 250,000 distinct CDR3 sequences, about 7% of them seen only once. The same specimen was also included in a second study, on yellow fever vaccine responses in identical twins.

Sequenced sample: memory (CD45RO+) T cells sorted from blood. The receptor source for this set is a woman younger than 35 in good health.

The chain recombines TRBV5-1 with TRBJ2-7; 13 positions agree with TRBD2. Trimming took 0 bases from V and 5 from J; bases not matched to a gene: 5. CDR3 length equals 16 residues. CDR1 and CDR2 (germline): SGHRS, YFSETQ. The CDR3 region has the DNA TGCGCCAGCAGCTTGGGGGGACTAGCGGGACAAAACGAGCAGTACTTC. Translated: CASSLGGLAGQNEQYF.

This clonotype was counted many times. The V gene is TRBV20-1, the J gene TRBJ2-3; 7 bases map to TRBD2. V was pared by 7 bases and J by 2 bases, with 12 bases of the junction left unmatched. The CDR3 is made up of 15 amino acids. Germline V gene sequence: CDR1 DFQATT, CDR2 SNEGSKA (reference sequence). CDR3 sequence (DNA): TGCAGTGTATTAACCGGGACTACCAACACAGATACGCAGTATTTT. Amino acid sequence: CSVLTGTTNTDTQYF.

Regarding this clonotype: Given the absence of the conserved phenylalanine or tryptophan at the CDR3 end, a read error is likely. The chain combines TRBV2 with TRBJ1-2, with 7 bases matching TRBD1. Germline-derived CDR1 and CDR2 are SNHLY and FYNNEI. V was pared by 2 bases and J by 1 base, with 7 bases of the junction left unmatched. The CDR3 length is 16 residues. CDR3 DNA: TGTGCCAGCAGTGAAACGGCGGGACAGAATAACTATGGCTACACCTCC. This codes for CASSETAGQNNYGYTS.

This clonotype was observed a few times. V is TRBV5-1 and J is TRBJ2-1; D could derive from TRBD1 or TRBD2 (5 bases each). The CDR3 extends over 17 amino acids. Trimming stripped 0 bases from V and 0 bases from J, with 13 bases between. The V gene's germline CDR1 is SGHRS and CDR2 YFSETQ. The CDR3 region has the DNA TGCGCCAGCAGCTTGGGGGGCGGCGGGTTCTCCTACAATGAGCAGTTCTTC. Translating it yields CASSLGGGGFSYNEQFF.

V and J are TRBV9 and TRBJ2-1; 11 nucleotides match TRBD1. CDR3 length: 16 residues. Trimming cost V 0 bases and J 2 bases; bases outside gene matches: 1. Germline V lookup: CDR1 SGDLS, CDR2 YYNGEE. The DNA for the CDR3 is TGTGCCAGCAGCGTAGAGGACAGGGGGCCCTACAATGAGCAGTTCTTC. Translating it yields CASSVEDRGPYNEQFF.

This clonotype was counted only a few times. The rearrangement joins TRBV6-1 to TRBJ1-3; D is uncertain. This CDR3 is built from 15 residues. In germline, CDR1 is MNHNS, CDR2 SASEGT. V lost 1 base to trimming and J lost 0 bases, with 7 bases between them. CDR3 sequence reads: CASSEVVSSGNTIYF. The CDR3 DNA sequence: TGTGCCAGCAGTGAAGTAGTCAGCTCTGGAAACACCATATATTTT.

This clonotype occurred a few times. This rearrangement joins TRBV7-2 to TRBJ2-5; D is uncertain. From germline, CDR1 is SGHTA and CDR2 FQGNSA. Between the trimmed V and J ends, which lost 2 bases and 3 bases, there was a span of 10 bases. The CDR3 has 14 residues. CDR3 sequence (DNA): TGTGCCAGCAGCTTATCCCCACAGAAAGAGACCCAGTACTTC. This encodes CASSLSPQKETQYF.

The CDR3 is CASSLGQRASDEQYF. The CDR3 DNA is TGCGCCAGCAGCTTGGGCCAGCGGGCATCCGACGAGCAGTACTTC. J is TRBJ2-7 and V is TRBV5-1; a possible D gene is TRBD2 (6 bases). Germline CDR1 reads SGHRS; CDR2 reads YFSETQ. There are 15 residues in the CDR3. V was clipped by 0 bases and J by 5 bases, with 15 bases between them.

This clonotype occurred many times. This sequence joins TRBV20-1 and TRBJ1-6; D uncertain. Germline lookup yields CDR1 DFQATT and CDR2 SNEGSKA (reference sequence). The CDR3 is 13 amino acids. V was cut by 3 bases and J by 5 bases, with 8 bases left in between. The CDR3 bases are TGCAGTGCTAGGGAGGGAAATAATTCACCCCTCCACTTT. This encodes CSAREGNNSPLHF.

The chain links TRBV3-1 to TRBJ2-1, with 9 bases lining up with TRBD1. The germline gives CDR1 LGHDT, CDR2 YNNKEL (reference sequence). The CDR3 length is 18 residues. The J segment lost 0 bases and the V segment lost 8 bases, leaving 14 bases of the junction unmatched. The CDR3 DNA is TGTGCCAGCCGCCCTAGGACAGGGGACGGGGGCTCCTACAATGAGCAGTTCTTC. Amino acid sequence: CASRPRTGDGGSYNEQFF.

This clonotype occurred a few times. The rearrangement joins TRBV20-1 to TRBJ2-5; 11 nucleotides match TRBD2. The CDR3 runs to 17 residues. Looked up from germline, CDR1 is DFQATT and CDR2 is SNEGSKA (reference sequence). With V trimmed by 0 bases and J by 3 bases, 9 bases remained unmatched. The CDR3 DNA reads TGCAGTGCTAGAGATTGGGGTAGCGGGGGGGAAAAAGAGACCCAGTACTTC. Its protein is CSARDWGSGGEKETQYF.

The gene calls are TRBV7-3 and TRBJ2-1; 7 bases match TRBD2. The CDR3 runs to 14 residues. Germline V CDR1 and CDR2: SGHTA, FQGTGA. The ends lost 2 bases at V and 6 bases at J; junction bases unmatched: 4. This CDR3 reads CASSLVAGLNEQFF. The CDR3 DNA is TGTGCCAGCAGCTTAGTAGCGGGCCTCAATGAGCAGTTCTTC.

V is TRBV29-1 and J is TRBJ1-1, with D perhaps TRBD1 (6 bases). Trimming removed 6 bases at V and 6 bases at J, with 11 bases between. There are 11 residues in the CDR3. CDR1 is SQVTM, CDR2 ANQGSEA, per germline. CDR3 bases: TGCAGCGTGGCCACAGGGTCTGAAGCTTTCTTT. Translated, it gives CSVATGSEAFF.

V usage is TRBV6-1 and J usage is TRBJ2-6, with D possibly TRBD1 on 6 matching bases. Trimming cost V 6 bases and J 0 bases, with 12 bases left between them. Germline lookup yields CDR1 MNHNS and CDR2 SASEGT. This CDR3 region has 16 residues. CDR3 in DNA: TGTGCCAGCAGCCTACAGGGACACTCTGGGGCCAACGTCCTGACTTTC. This gives the protein CASSLQGHSGANVLTF.

This clonotype was picked up many times. This chain connects TRBV5-1 to TRBJ2-3; 9 bases line up with TRBD2. After removal of 0 bases from V and 6 bases from J, the junction contained 5 bases not matched to a gene. The CDR3 consists of 15 residues. The germline V gene has CDR1 SGHRS and CDR2 YFSETQ. The CDR3: CASSLALAGFDTQYF. The CDR3 nucleotides are TGCGCCAGCAGCTTGGCGCTAGCGGGGTTTGATACGCAGTATTTT.

This clonotype was counted between two and nine times. The gene calls are TRBV28 and TRBJ1-5; 8 bases map to TRBD1. Germline lookup yields CDR1 MDHEN and CDR2 SYDVKM. The trim removed 5 bases at V and 7 bases at J, leaving 4 bases unmatched. This CDR3 contains 13 residues. Here the CDR3 reads CASSPRTGQPQHF. CDR3 bases: TGTGCCAGCAGTCCTCGGACAGGGCAGCCCCAGCATTTT.

This chain connects TRBV20-1 to TRBJ2-3; 7 nucleotides agree with TRBD2. Germline values: CDR1 DFQATT, CDR2 SNEGSKA (reference sequence). This CDR3 comprises 15 residues. The V segment lost 5 bases and the J segment 2 bases; nucleotides outside the gene matches: 10. The CDR3 nucleotides are TGCAGTGCTGGGGGTACTACTAGCGACACAGATACGCAGTATTTT. Protein: CSAGGTTSDTDTQYF.

The rearrangement uses TRBV24-1 and TRBJ2-1; 7 bases fit TRBD2. Germline CDR1 and CDR2: KGHDR and SFDVKD. V shed 7 bases and J 5 bases; nucleotides not matched to a gene: 10. The CDR3 is 15 residues long. Here the CDR3 DNA reads TGTGCCACCAGCCCCGGGGGAGGGCCTAACAATGAGCAGTTCTTC. Its translation is CATSPGGGPNNEQFF.

The genes are TRBV5-1 and TRBJ2-3; D unclear. This CDR3 is built from 14 residues. In germline, CDR1 is SGHRS, CDR2 YFSETQ. Deletions cut 0 bases from V and 5 bases from J, with 10 bases between. In DNA form, the CDR3 reads TGCGCCAGCAGCTTGGGACATTCGGGAGATACGCAGTATTTT. It yields the protein CASSLGHSGDTQYF.

The chain couples TRBV20-1 to TRBJ1-1; D gene unclear. CDR3 length equals 13 residues. V was clipped by 2 bases and J by 3 bases, with 10 bases between them. Germline CDR1 is DFQATT and CDR2 is SNEGSKA (reference sequence). This CDR3 reads CSARPPGYTEAFF. The DNA for the CDR3 is TGCAGTGCTAGACCCCCAGGATACACTGAAGCTTTCTTT.

This clonotype was recorded many times. The chain recombines TRBV20-1 with TRBJ2-1; 10 nucleotides agree with TRBD2. J gave up 6 bases and V 6 bases, and 17 bases lay outside the gene matches. Germline CDR1 DFQATT, CDR2 SNEGSKA (reference sequence). The CDR3 covers 17 residues. The chain's CDR3 is CSAPRRLAGIYGNEQFF. The CDR3 nucleotides are TGCAGTGCCCCCCGGCGACTAGCGGGTATTTATGGCAATGAGCAGTTCTTC.

Only a few counts were recorded for this clonotype. The V call is TRBV5-5, the J call TRBJ2-2, with TRBD1 matching over 9 bases. The CDR3 spans 18 residues. Germline V gene lookup returns CDR1 SGHKS and CDR2 YYEKEE (reference sequence). Germline trimming cut 4 bases from V and 3 bases from J; bases unmatched to any gene: 13. CDR3 protein: CASSTGQGWLRDTGELFF. DNA for the CDR3: TGTGCCAGCAGCACGGGACAGGGTTGGTTGCGGGACACCGGGGAGCTGTTTTTT.

In this sample, this clonotype turned up many times. The chain is built from TRBV12-3 or TRBV12-4 and TRBJ2-5, with TRBD1 matching 9 bases. Trimming took 6 bases from V and 4 from J; bases not matched to a gene: 9. The CDR3 spans 15 residues. The CDR3 DNA reads TGTGCCAGCAGGGCTGGGACAGGGTATGGAGAGACCCAGTACTTC. Protein sequence: CASRAGTGYGETQYF.

This clonotype was seen many times. The gene calls are TRBV7-8 and TRBJ2-2; tentative D call: TRBD2 (5 bases). The CDR3 spans 15 residues. V was shortened by 5 bases and J by 3 bases, with 13 bases between the two germline ends. Germline V CDR1 and CDR2: SGHVS, FQNEAQ. The CDR3 region has the DNA TGTGCCAGCAGCGGCCGGGATTCCTACACCGGGGAGCTGTTTTTT. Translated: CASSGRDSYTGELFF.

Many counts were recorded for this clonotype. CDR3 nucleotide sequence: TGTGCCAGCAGTTACTCGAGGTGGCCAGAGGGGGAAAAACTGTTTTTT. It is translated as CASSYSRWPEGEKLFF. The gene calls are TRBV6-5 and TRBJ1-4, with a tentative D call TRBD1 (5 bases). V dropped 0 bases and J dropped 8 bases, with 16 bases sitting between them. Germline V lookup: CDR1 MNHEY, CDR2 SVGAGI. The CDR3 is 16 amino acids.

This clonotype was recorded many times. The J gene is TRBJ2-1, the V gene TRBV27, with D tentatively TRBD1 or TRBD2 (6 bases each). This CDR3 spans 13 amino acids. Germline V gene lookup returns CDR1 MNHEY and CDR2 SMNVEV (reference sequence). Trimming pared 8 bases from V and 8 bases from J, leaving 16 bases between. CDR3 residues: CASRGGSGDEQFF. DNA for the CDR3: TGTGCCAGCCGAGGGGGTAGCGGCGATGAGCAGTTCTTC.

This clonotype was observed a few times. V and J are TRBV19 and TRBJ2-3; TRBD1 matches at 8 bases. CDR3 length: 16 residues. The V segment lost 2 bases and the J segment 1 base; nucleotides outside the gene matches: 5. Germline V gene sequence: CDR1 LNHDA, CDR2 SQIVND (reference sequence). Here the CDR3 reads CASSIPPGQGTDTQYF. The DNA for the CDR3 is TGTGCCAGTAGTATACCCCCGGGACAGGGCACAGATACGCAGTATTTT. Variable domain in full (rest from reference TRBV19 and TRBJ2-3): DGGITQSPKYLFRKEGQNVTLSCEQNLNHDAMYWYRQDPGQGLRLIYYSQIVNDFQKGDIAEGYSVSREKKESFPLTVTSAQKNPTAFYLCASSIPPGQGTDTQYFGPGTRLTVL.

This clonotype was recorded at least ten times. This rearrangement joins TRBV29-1 to TRBJ2-5; 12 bases agree with TRBD2. J lost 6 bases, V lost 6 bases, and 11 bases had no gene match. The CDR3 is 15 amino acids. Germline V CDR1 and CDR2: SQVTM, ANQGSEA. The CDR3 region is CSVRYPLAGGKTQYF. The CDR3 nucleotides are TGCAGCGTCCGCTACCCCCTAGCGGGAGGGAAGACCCAGTACTTC.

This clonotype showed up many times. The V gene is TRBV7-2, the J gene TRBJ2-3; possible D gene TRBD1, 6 bases. The CDR3 spans 16 residues. Trimming left V 1 base short and J 2 bases short, with 13 bases between. Germline CDR1 is SGHTA and CDR2 is FQGNSA. This CDR3 is CASSLVPGHNTDTQYF. The CDR3 DNA is TGTGCCAGCAGCTTAGTCCCGGGACACAACACAGATACGCAGTATTTT.

This clonotype was picked up a small number of times. The chain is built from TRBV24-1 and TRBJ2-1, with 8 bases fitting TRBD1. Looked up from germline, CDR1 is KGHDR and CDR2 is SFDVKD. V lost 5 bases, J lost 3 bases, and 11 bases stayed unmatched. The CDR3 consists of 17 residues. The CDR3 region is CATSAPTGQGFYNEQFF. CDR3 coding DNA: TGTGCCACCAGTGCCCCGACCGGACAGGGATTCTACAATGAGCAGTTCTTC.